This T cell receptor (beta chain) emerged from a study of beta chain features in type 1 diabetes. About this clone itself: What it binds is not known.

CDR3 length: 16 amino acids. Trimming removed 2 bases from V and 9 bases from J, with 20 bases in between. Germline-derived CDR1 and CDR2 are LNHDA and SQIVND (reference sequence). Study-wide points: The analysis here could not establish whether HLA type shapes TCRB rearrangement. The naive, central memory and Treg TCRB repertoires showed an apparent similarity that was greater among patients than among healthy donors. Equally in patients and controls, PCR might preferentially amplify shorter templates. Among patients with Type 1 diabetes, TCRB CDR3s were moderately but significantly shorter in every one of the four CD4+ subsets.

The authors reverse transcribed all of the isolated RNA, so sequencing captured expressed TCRB transcripts. The study sequenced naive, central memory and regulatory T cell samples to an average of about 3.9 million reads. The repertoire was sequenced with immunoSEQ multiplex PCR; TCRdb's copy has only in-frame clones and lacks some. This table holds some 160,000 clones, approximately 9.1% found once. The sequencing input was central memory CD4+ T cells from blood. This TCR came from a woman younger than 45 with type 1 diabetes. The V call is TRBV19, the J call TRBJ2-1; D call uncertain. The CDR3 reads CASSIIIGPQSAEQFF. The CDR3, as DNA: TGTGCCAGTAGTATAATTATTGGGCCCCAATCCGCTGAGCAGTTCTTC.